This T cell receptor beta chain stems from a study of cytomegalovirus exposure and HLA in healthy donors. With respect to this clone: What it binds is not known.

PCR primers comprised 60 Vbeta and 13 Jbeta primers. The repertoire was sequenced with immunoSEQ multiplex PCR; TCRdb's copy has only in-frame clones and lacks some. The sample shows 150,000 to 200,000 clones, about four fifths of them seen only once. Germline V gene sequence: CDR1 LNHDA, CDR2 SQIVND (reference sequence). The CDR3 covers 12 residues. Whole-study results and caveats: A later analysis found that most CMV-associated TCR beta chains appeared HLA-restricted.

Material: PBMCs. This chain connects TRBV19 to TRBJ1-1; 7 bases align to TRBD1. This TCR was sampled from a woman younger than 45 in good health and CMV-seropositive. The CDR3 here is CPGTEENTEAFF. In nucleotides, the CDR3 is TGTCCTGGGACAGAAGAGAACACTGAAGCTTTCTTT.